This passage covers 27 T cell receptor beta chains from one sample sequenced in a study of cytomegalovirus exposure and HLA in healthy donors. Primers for the PCR totalled 60 Vbeta and 13 Jbeta. Sequenced by immunoSEQ multiplex PCR; TCRdb stores in-frame clones only, minus some. The profile covers roughly 140,000 clones, with more than 60% appearing a single time and about 2.5% taken by the ten largest. Sequencing was carried out using PBMCs. Receptors originate from a male donor in good health and CMV-seronegative.

The rearrangement links TRBV30 to TRBJ2-7, with D maybe TRBD2 (5 bases). This CDR3 spans 12 amino acids. The germline gives CDR1 GTSNPN, CDR2 SVGIG (reference sequence). Trimming cost V 4 bases and J 6 bases, with 13 bases left between them. In nucleotides, the CDR3 is TGTGCCTGGACTCCCCTCCGGGGCGAGCAGTACTTC. Translated: CAWTPLRGEQYF.

The V and J genes are TRBV7-6 and TRBJ2-7; a possible D gene is TRBD1 (6 bases). The germline V and J ends were trimmed by 0 bases and 2 bases, with 11 bases remaining between them. The CDR3 sequence is 15 residues long. CDR1 and CDR2 (germline): SGHVS, FNYEAQ. The CDR3 nucleotides are TGTGCCAGCAGCTTAGCAGGGGGTAGTACCTACGAGCAGTACTTC. The encoded protein is CASSLAGGSTYEQYF.

In nucleotides, the CDR3 is TGTGCCAGCAGCTTGGAGGGACTGTTCCCTTACAATGAGCAGTTCTTC. Translated, it gives CASSLEGLFPYNEQFF. This rearrangement joins TRBV5-4 to TRBJ2-1; D is perhaps TRBD2 (6 bases). V lost 0 bases and J 4 bases, leaving 14 bases between the germline ends. Germline CDR1 is SGHNT and CDR2 is YYREEE (reference sequence). CDR3 length: 16 amino acids.

CDR3 DNA sequence: TGTGCCAGCAGCTTGGGAATCGGGGTAGGGGGCACTGAAGCTTTCTTT. Protein: CASSLGIGVGGTEAFF. This sequence joins TRBV7-6 and TRBJ1-1; D possibly corresponds to TRBD1 (6 bases). CDR3 length equals 16 residues. Germline lookup yields CDR1 SGHVS and CDR2 FNYEAQ. V lost 3 bases and J 4 bases, leaving 18 bases between the germline ends.

The chain links TRBV29-1 to TRBJ1-2, with D perhaps TRBD1 (6 bases). Germline lookup yields CDR1 SQVTM and CDR2 ANQGSEA. Trimming took off 5 bases at V and 11 bases at J, with 18 bases between the two ends. This CDR3 has 12 residues. The CDR3 region has the DNA TGCAGCGTTCTTTGGACAGTCTTGTCTTACACCTTC. Translated, it gives CSVLWTVLSYTF. Looking up the rest from reference TRBV29-1 and TRBJ1-2 gives the full variable domain: SAVISQKPSRDICQRGTSLTIQCQVDSQVTMMFWYRQQPGQSLTLIATANQGSEATYESGFVIDKFPISRPNLTFSTLTVSNMSPEDSSIYLCSVLWTVLSYTFGSGTRLTVV.

J is TRBJ1-3 and V is TRBV5-1, with 9 bases matching TRBD1. The CDR3 is 17 residues long. CDR1 and CDR2 from the germline V gene are SGHRS and YFSETQ. Germline trimming cut 4 bases from V and 0 bases from J; bases unmatched to any gene: 8. The chain's CDR3 is CASSLMPGQGSGNTIYF. The CDR3 DNA reads TGCGCCAGCAGCCTGATGCCGGGACAGGGCTCTGGAAACACCATATATTTT.

J is TRBJ2-7 and V is TRBV10-3; D is perhaps TRBD1 (5 bases). From germline, CDR1 is ENHRY and CDR2 SYGVKD. V dropped 4 bases and J dropped 3 bases, with 13 bases sitting between them. This CDR3 is built from 14 residues. The CDR3 spells CAISVRQGNYEQYF. For the CDR3, the DNA is TGTGCCATCAGTGTGCGGCAGGGTAACTACGAGCAGTACTTC.

To note about this clone: This same CDR3 is encoded by further DNA sequences in the sample. The chain is built from TRBV7-3 and TRBJ2-2, with D perhaps matching TRBD2 (6 bases). The CDR3 has 13 amino acids. V was pared by 3 bases and J by 4 bases, with 6 bases between. The V gene's germline CDR1 is SGHTA and CDR2 FQGTGA. DNA for the CDR3: TGTGCCAGCAGCTTCGGGGGCACCGGGGAGCTGTTTTTT. This sequence encodes CASSFGGTGELFF. Full variable domain (outside the CDR3, taken from reference TRBV7-3 and TRBJ2-2): GAGVSQTPSNKVTEKGKYVELRCDPISGHTALYWYRQSLGQGPEFLIYFQGTGAADDSGLPNDRFFAVRPEGSVSTLKIQRTERGDSAVYLCASSFGGTGELFFGEGSRLTVL.

The chain uses TRBV12-5 and TRBJ2-1, with 8 bases matching TRBD1. CDR3 length: 14 residues. CDR1 and CDR2 from the germline V gene are LGHNT and FRNRAP. Trimming removed 2 bases from V and 8 bases from J; junction bases left unmatched: 5. The CDR3 DNA is TGTGCTAGTGGTTTGCAGGACAGGGAAGATGAGCAGTTCTTC. It codes for CASGLQDREDEQFF.

The genes are TRBV5-1 and TRBJ2-3; TRBD1 agrees at 8 bases. This CDR3 has 19 amino acids. Germline V gene data show CDR1 as SGHRS and CDR2 as YFSETQ. Trimming removed 7 bases from V and 3 bases from J; junction bases left unmatched: 22. Written as DNA, the CDR3 is TGCGCCAGCGGTTTAAGAGCCAGGGGGCCATTGAGGGGTACAGATACGCAGTATTTT. Translation gives CASGLRARGPLRGTDTQYF. Full variable domain (remainder filled in from reference TRBV5-1 and TRBJ2-3): KAGVTQTPRYLIKTRGQQVTLSCSPISGHRSVSWYQQTPGQGLQFLFEYFSETQRNKGNFPGRFSGRQFSNSRSEMNVSTLELGDSALYLCASGLRARGPLRGTDTQYFGPGTRLTVL.

The chain joins TRBV5-1 to TRBJ2-5; 8 nucleotides line up with TRBD2. CDR3 length: 17 residues. The ends lost 3 bases at V and 4 bases at J; junction bases unmatched: 14. Germline V CDR1 and CDR2: SGHRS, YFSETQ. This chain's CDR3 is CASSSAWGSGGGETQYF. CDR3 bases: TGCGCCAGCAGCTCCGCCTGGGGGAGCGGGGGAGGAGAGACCCAGTACTTC.

V is TRBV9 and J is TRBJ2-1; a possible D gene is TRBD2 (6 bases). CDR3 size: 17 residues. V lost 0 bases to trimming and J lost 5 bases, with 18 bases between them. Germline V gene lookup returns CDR1 SGDLS and CDR2 YYNGEE. The CDR3 protein is CASSVVGRERGNNEQFF. CDR3 coding DNA: TGTGCCAGCAGCGTAGTGGGTCGGGAGCGAGGCAACAATGAGCAGTTCTTC.

The count of this clone is one. The chain is built from TRBV30 and TRBJ1-2; tentative D call: TRBD1 (5 bases). CDR3 length equals 14 residues. The germline V and J ends were trimmed by 4 bases and 0 bases, with 12 bases remaining between them. Germline loops: CDR1 GTSNPN, CDR2 SVGIG (reference sequence). CDR3 residues: CAWTGRRSNYGYTF. The CDR3 region has the DNA TGTGCCTGGACAGGGAGGAGGTCTAACTATGGCTACACCTTC.

V gene TRBV7-2 combines with J gene TRBJ2-2, with 16 nucleotides matching TRBD2. The germline CDR1 and CDR2 sequences are SGHTA and FQGNSA. With V trimmed by 6 bases and J by 8 bases, 9 bases remained unmatched. CDR3 size: 17 residues. The CDR3 here is CASRSPGTSGGAGELFF. The CDR3 DNA is TGTGCCAGCAGATCACCCGGGACTAGCGGGGGGGCTGGGGAGCTGTTTTTT. The complete variable domain, with remaining parts taken from reference TRBV7-2 and TRBJ2-2, reads GAGVSQSPSNKVTEKGKDVELRCDPISGHTALYWYRQSLGQGLEFLIYFQGNSAPDKSGLPSDRFSAERTGGSVSTLTIQRTQQEDSAVYLCASRSPGTSGGAGELFFGEGSRLTVL.

V and J are TRBV27 and TRBJ2-1, with TRBD2 matching over 14 bases. The CDR3 covers 17 residues. The germline V gene encodes CDR1 MNHEY and CDR2 SMNVEV (reference sequence). V lost 3 bases to trimming and J lost 10 bases; unmatched junction nucleotides: 11. The CDR3 DNA follows: TGTGCCAGCAGTTTTGGGGGCGGGACTAGCGGGAGACAGGAGCAGTTCTTC. Residues: CASSFGGGTSGRQEQFF.

This sequence joins TRBV5-4 and TRBJ2-2, with 7 bases that match TRBD2. The V and J ends lost 4 bases and 8 bases, in that order; junction bases with no gene match: 11. The length of the CDR3 is 15 residues. Germline values: CDR1 SGHNT, CDR2 YYREEE (reference sequence). The CDR3 region is CASSGAGSLAGELFF. In DNA, the CDR3 is TGTGCCAGCAGCGGGGCAGGGTCACTAGCGGGGGAGCTGTTTTTT.

This clone showed up just once. The V gene is TRBV13, the J gene TRBJ2-5; TRBD1 matches 12 bases. Losses at the gene ends were 5 bases for V and 5 bases for J; bases not matched to a gene: 9. Germline V gene data show CDR1 as PRHDT and CDR2 as FYEKMQ (reference sequence). The CDR3 is 16 amino acids. CDR3 DNA: TGTGCCAGCAGCACGACCGGGACAGGGGGCTTGGAGACCCAGTACTTC. This translates into CASSTTGTGGLETQYF.

This sequence joins TRBV4-3 and TRBJ1-1; D is uncertain. Germline lookup yields CDR1 LGHNA and CDR2 YSLEER. The CDR3 consists of 16 residues. Deletions cut 1 base from V and 1 base from J, with 13 bases between. The CDR3: CASSQGPWGGNTEAFF. For the CDR3, the DNA is TGCGCCAGCAGCCAAGGCCCATGGGGAGGGAACACTGAAGCTTTCTTT.

The rearrangement uses TRBV29-1 and TRBJ2-5, with unresolved D. This CDR3 has 14 amino acids. The ends were cut back, 6 bases at V and 0 bases at J, with 14 bases in the middle. Germline V CDR1 and CDR2: SQVTM, ANQGSEA. The CDR3 region has the DNA TGCAGCGTCCCAAGTGGCTCCTACCAAGAGACCCAGTACTTC. The encoded protein is CSVPSGSYQETQYF. Full variable domain (remainder filled in from reference TRBV29-1 and TRBJ2-5): SAVISQKPSRDICQRGTSLTIQCQVDSQVTMMFWYRQQPGQSLTLIATANQGSEATYESGFVIDKFPISRPNLTFSTLTVSNMSPEDSSIYLCSVPSGSYQETQYFGPGTRLLVL.

The rearrangement links TRBV2 to TRBJ1-6; the match to TRBD1 covers 7 bases. J was trimmed by 9 bases and V by 5 bases; bases with no gene match: 7. Germline V gene lookup returns CDR1 SNHLY and CDR2 FYNNEI. This CDR3 spans 14 amino acids. The CDR3 loop reads CASSRQGYGSPLHF. The CDR3 DNA sequence: TGTGCCAGCAGTCGACAGGGCTATGGTTCACCCCTCCACTTT.

The chain couples TRBV14 to TRBJ2-1; TRBD1 agrees at 9 bases. J gave up 4 bases and V 2 bases, and 6 bases lay outside the gene matches. This CDR3 is 16 amino acids long. CDR1 is SGHDN, CDR2 FVKESK, per germline. The CDR3 protein is CASSQLTGGRYNEQFF. The CDR3 region has the DNA TGTGCCAGCAGCCAATTAACAGGGGGCAGGTACAATGAGCAGTTCTTC.

The chain uses TRBV6-1 and TRBJ1-5; D is undetermined. The length of the CDR3 is 12 residues. Germline assignment: CDR1 MNHNS and CDR2 SASEGT. V was clipped by 6 bases and J by 10 bases, with 13 bases between them. CDR3 in DNA: TGTGCCAGCAGACGGTCGCCTCGTCCCCAGCATTTT. Translating it yields CASRRSPRPQHF.

This chain joins TRBV9 and TRBJ1-1; D is uncertain. The CDR3 extends over 13 amino acids. The ends were cut back, 2 bases at V and 0 bases at J, with 5 bases in the middle. From germline, CDR1 is SGDLS and CDR2 YYNGEE. CDR3 nucleotide sequence: TGTGCCAGCAGCGTCACACTGAACACTGAAGCTTTCTTT. Translation: CASSVTLNTEAFF.

Only a few counts were recorded for this clone. The rearrangement joins TRBV25-1 to TRBJ1-5; D remains ambiguous. The CDR3 totals 13 residues. Germline CDR1 is MGHDK and CDR2 is SYGVNS. V was shortened by 3 bases and J by 5 bases, with 8 bases between the two germline ends. The CDR3: CASSDGNHQPQHF. The CDR3 bases are TGTGCCAGCAGTGACGGTAATCATCAGCCCCAGCATTTT.

V gene TRBV10-3 combines with J gene TRBJ1-2; D not certain. The CDR3 is 14 amino acids. Trimming removed 2 bases from V and 2 bases from J, with 9 bases in between. Per germline, CDR1 ENHRY and CDR2 SYGVKD. Here the CDR3 reads CAISEAGRNYGYTF. Here the CDR3 DNA reads TGTGCCATCAGTGAGGCCGGGAGAAACTATGGCTACACCTTC.

The chain combines TRBV20-1 with TRBJ1-4; the D is unclear. The CDR3 runs to 11 residues. Trimming pared 7 bases from V and 14 bases from J, leaving 17 bases between. The germline V gene has CDR1 DFQATT and CDR2 SNEGSKA (reference sequence). CDR3 sequence: CSVYSNGELFF. In DNA, the CDR3 is TGCAGTGTGTATTCTAACGGTGAGCTGTTTTTT.

The chain recombines TRBV15 with TRBJ2-7; 11 bases fit TRBD1. This CDR3 contains 14 residues. Germline-derived CDR1 and CDR2 are LNHNV and YYDKDF (reference sequence). Trimming removed 3 bases from V and 3 bases from J; junction bases left unmatched: 1. The CDR3 region is CATSRGQGVYEQYF. The CDR3 bases are TGTGCCACCAGCAGGGGACAGGGGGTCTACGAGCAGTACTTC.